This record covers a single T cell receptor (beta chain). Its antigen is as yet unknown. Researchers took RNA transcripts and amplified the TCR beta CDR3 regions from them. In the first-round RT-PCR of the TCR CDR3, the HTBI primer set was used. TCRdb used MiXCR to reprocess the multiplex PCR reads, holding one entry per CDR3 protein. The table includes roughly 380,000 distinct CDR3 sequences, about an eighth detected once. The data are from a study of T cells in Graves' hyperthyroidism and ophthalmopathy. General observations from the study: Also found in blood were most expanded thyroid clonotypes above 0.001.

The CDR3 runs 12 residues. Trimming left V 4 bases short and J 7 bases short, with 8 bases between. Per germline, CDR1 MGHRA and CDR2 YSYEKL. Patients showing uncontrolled infection, other autoimmune disease, pregnancy or lactation were ineligible. Every diagnosis used clinical symptoms, serum thyroxine and TRAb, thyroid ultrasound and orbital computed tomography. The clonotype originates from a woman aged 18-35 years with Graves' hyperthyroidism. The sequenced material came from blood. This chain joins TRBV4-1 and TRBJ2-1; D uncertain. Here the CDR3 DNA reads TGCGCCAGCAGCCCCAGCAGAAATGAGCAGTTCTTC. Its protein is CASSPSRNEQFF.